These 19 T cell receptor beta chains were all obtained from the same sample, sequenced in a study of cytomegalovirus exposure and HLA in healthy donors. TCRdb keeps only in-frame clones here, not all; method: immunoSEQ multiplex PCR. The sample has 55,000 to 80,000 clones, 85% to 95% seen once; the top ten hold 1.4%. Sequences were obtained from PBMCs. These receptor sequences come from a man in his late teens or twenties in good health and CMV-seropositive.

The chain couples TRBV2 to TRBJ1-1, with D uncertain. V was trimmed by 3 bases and J by 1 base, leaving 12 bases between them. The CDR3 extends over 15 amino acids. The germline CDR1 and CDR2 sequences are SNHLY and FYNNEI. The CDR3 is CASSEGRIPNTEAFF. The CDR3 DNA reads TGTGCCAGCAGTGAGGGCCGGATTCCGAACACTGAAGCTTTCTTT.

This clone was recorded once. The CDR3 spells CASSLGQVEETQYF. The CDR3 region has the DNA TGCGCCAGCAGCTTGGGACAGGTAGAGGAGACCCAGTACTTC. This sequence joins TRBV5-1 and TRBJ2-5; possible D gene TRBD1, 6 bases. This CDR3 has 14 residues. Germline loops: CDR1 SGHRS, CDR2 YFSETQ. Trimming removed 0 bases at V and 5 bases at J, with 11 bases between.

The V gene is TRBV11-3, the J gene TRBJ1-6, with 10 bases matching TRBD1. The CDR3 consists of 17 residues. V lost 0 bases to trimming and J lost 3 bases; unmatched junction nucleotides: 2. CDR1 is SGHNT, CDR2 YENEEA, per germline. The CDR3 spells CASSLEGDRGYNSPLHF. CDR3 coding DNA: TGTGCCAGCAGCTTAGAGGGGGACAGGGGCTATAATTCACCCCTCCACTTT.

The chain combines TRBV18 with TRBJ2-7, with D perhaps TRBD2 (5 bases). There are 13 residues in the CDR3. V was pared by 6 bases and J by 6 bases, with 15 bases between. In germline, CDR1 is KGHSH, CDR2 LQKENI. The CDR3 loop is CASSPDLRVEQYF. The CDR3 DNA reads TGTGCCAGCTCCCCAGACTTGCGGGTCGAGCAGTACTTC.

As concerns this clone: Sequence at one end of the junction differs from germline and may be a read error. This chain joins TRBV5-1 and TRBJ2-5; no definite D call. Germline assignment: CDR1 SGHRS and CDR2 YFSETQ. This CDR3 comprises 15 residues. CDR3 in DNA: TGCGCCAGCAGCTTGAACAGCCCCCGGCAAGAGCCCCAGTACTTC. Protein sequence: CASSLNSPRQEPQYF.

This sequence joins TRBV11-1 and TRBJ2-3; the match to TRBD2 covers 8 bases. V lost 4 bases, J lost 1 base, and 7 bases stayed unmatched. The CDR3 runs 16 residues. The V gene's germline CDR1 is SGHAT and CDR2 FQDESV (reference sequence). The CDR3 here is CASSYIAGSGTDTQYF. In DNA, the CDR3 is TGTGCCAGCAGCTACATAGCGGGGTCAGGCACAGATACGCAGTATTTT.

The J gene is TRBJ1-2, the V gene TRBV5-4; D gene unclear. V lost 3 bases and J lost 7, with 13 bases in between. The germline CDR1 and CDR2 sequences are SGHNT and YYREEE (reference sequence). The CDR3 consists of 13 residues. In nucleotides, the CDR3 is TGTGCCAGCAGCTCAGGTTTCCCCTCTGGCTACACCTTC. Translating it yields CASSSGFPSGYTF.

This chain uses TRBV29-1 with TRBJ2-7; 7 positions match TRBD2. The CDR3 runs to 13 residues. Trimming removed 0 bases from V and 11 bases from J; junction bases left unmatched: 10. CDR1 is SQVTM, CDR2 ANQGSEA, per germline. CDR3 loop: CSVEDGRGSMEYF. The CDR3 nucleotides read TGCAGCGTTGAAGATGGGAGGGGATCCATGGAGTACTTC.

This sequence joins TRBV19 and TRBJ1-1; TRBD1 matches at 8 bases. This CDR3 comprises 14 residues. Germline CDR1 and CDR2: LNHDA and SQIVND (reference sequence). V lost 6 bases and J lost 4; bases outside the gene matches: 7. The chain's CDR3 is CASRVQGAGTEAFF. The CDR3 DNA reads TGTGCCAGTAGGGTCCAGGGGGCAGGCACTGAAGCTTTCTTT. The whole variable domain, remainder taken from reference TRBV19 and TRBJ1-1, is DGGITQSPKYLFRKEGQNVTLSCEQNLNHDAMYWYRQDPGQGLRLIYYSQIVNDFQKGDIAEGYSVSREKKESFPLTVTSAQKNPTAFYLCASRVQGAGTEAFFGQGTRLTVV.

V gene TRBV7-9 combines with J gene TRBJ1-4, with TRBD1 identical over 11 bases. The CDR3 length is 16 residues. Germline V gene lookup returns CDR1 SEHNR and CDR2 FQNEAQ (reference sequence). V lost 4 bases and J lost 2; bases outside the gene matches: 3. The CDR3 loop reads CASSSWTGGTNEKLFF. As DNA, the CDR3 is TGTGCCAGCAGCTCCTGGACAGGGGGCACTAATGAAAAACTGTTTTTT.

This sequence joins TRBV2 and TRBJ1-3; 7 bases map to TRBD1. The J segment lost 0 bases and the V segment lost 0 bases, leaving 2 bases of the junction unmatched. The germline gives CDR1 SNHLY, CDR2 FYNNEI. This CDR3 is built from 16 residues. The CDR3 is CASSEAGQLSGNTIYF. The CDR3 bases are TGTGCCAGCAGTGAAGCGGGACAGCTCTCTGGAAACACCATATATTTT.

This clone was observed a single time. V is TRBV9 and J is TRBJ2-3, with D possibly TRBD1 on 5 matching bases. The CDR3 has 15 amino acids. CDR1 is SGDLS and CDR2 is YYNGEE in the germline V gene. Trimming took 0 bases from V and 0 from J, leaving 8 bases between them. The chain's CDR3 is CASSVVAGSTDTQYF. The DNA of the CDR3 is TGTGCCAGCAGCGTAGTCGCAGGGAGCACAGATACGCAGTATTTT.

This chain joins TRBV2 and TRBJ2-7; 9 nucleotides line up with TRBD2. Germline CDR1 is SNHLY and CDR2 is FYNNEI. The CDR3 runs 21 residues. Trimming removed 3 bases from V and 0 bases from J; junction bases left unmatched: 21. The CDR3 sequence is CASSDSIGTGTSHSSSYEQYF. Written as DNA, the CDR3 is TGTGCCAGCAGTGATTCCATTGGGACCGGGACTAGCCATTCGAGCTCCTACGAGCAGTACTTC.

CDR3 protein: CASRPGVNQPQHF. DNA of the CDR3: TGCGCCAGCAGACCAGGGGTCAATCAGCCCCAGCATTTT. The chain uses TRBV5-1 and TRBJ1-5; maybe TRBD1 (6 bases). CDR1 is SGHRS, CDR2 YFSETQ, per germline. The CDR3 consists of 13 residues. V lost 5 bases and J lost 3, with 9 bases in between.

The chain recombines TRBV9 with TRBJ1-6; 7 bases match TRBD1. In germline, CDR1 is SGDLS, CDR2 YYNGEE. The length of the CDR3 is 15 residues. V shed 3 bases and J 6 bases; nucleotides not matched to a gene: 6. DNA of the CDR3: TGTGCCAGCAGCGGACGGGACAGCCTTAATTCACCCCTCCACTTT. Its protein is CASSGRDSLNSPLHF.

This clone was recorded only once. The V gene is TRBV4-1, the J gene TRBJ2-1; D ambiguous. The CDR3 extends over 17 amino acids. Trimming pared 1 base from V and 0 bases from J, leaving 13 bases between. Germline values: CDR1 MGHRA, CDR2 YSYEKL. The CDR3 DNA reads TGCGCCAGCAGCCAAGCTGAGTCTGCGCGCTCCTACAATGAGCAGTTCTTC. This sequence encodes CASSQAESARSYNEQFF.

CDR3 DNA sequence: TGCGCCAGCAGCTTCGGGACAGGGGGGGCCCACGAGCAGTACTTC. It encodes CASSFGTGGAHEQYF. V is TRBV5-1 and J is TRBJ2-7; TRBD1 agrees at 11 bases. After removal of 2 bases from V and 5 bases from J, the junction contained 6 bases not matched to a gene. The CDR3 spans 15 residues. CDR1 and CDR2 from the germline V gene are SGHRS and YFSETQ.

The chain has TRBV29-1 and TRBJ1-2, with TRBD1 matching over 7 bases. Germline V gene data show CDR1 as SQVTM and CDR2 as ANQGSEA. Trimming took 3 bases from V and 5 from J; bases not matched to a gene: 12. The CDR3 length is 15 residues. This CDR3 is CSVDLGQEAPYGYTF. The CDR3 DNA reads TGCAGCGTTGACTTAGGACAGGAGGCCCCGTATGGCTACACCTTC.

The V call is TRBV5-4, the J call TRBJ2-1; D is perhaps TRBD1 (5 bases). The V end lost 4 bases, the J end lost 9 bases, and 14 bases lay between the germline ends. The CDR3 contains 13 residues. Germline V lookup: CDR1 SGHNT, CDR2 YYREEE (reference sequence). The CDR3 loop reads CASSRQDSGEQFF. The DNA for the CDR3 is TGTGCCAGCAGCCGACAAGACAGTGGTGAGCAGTTCTTC.